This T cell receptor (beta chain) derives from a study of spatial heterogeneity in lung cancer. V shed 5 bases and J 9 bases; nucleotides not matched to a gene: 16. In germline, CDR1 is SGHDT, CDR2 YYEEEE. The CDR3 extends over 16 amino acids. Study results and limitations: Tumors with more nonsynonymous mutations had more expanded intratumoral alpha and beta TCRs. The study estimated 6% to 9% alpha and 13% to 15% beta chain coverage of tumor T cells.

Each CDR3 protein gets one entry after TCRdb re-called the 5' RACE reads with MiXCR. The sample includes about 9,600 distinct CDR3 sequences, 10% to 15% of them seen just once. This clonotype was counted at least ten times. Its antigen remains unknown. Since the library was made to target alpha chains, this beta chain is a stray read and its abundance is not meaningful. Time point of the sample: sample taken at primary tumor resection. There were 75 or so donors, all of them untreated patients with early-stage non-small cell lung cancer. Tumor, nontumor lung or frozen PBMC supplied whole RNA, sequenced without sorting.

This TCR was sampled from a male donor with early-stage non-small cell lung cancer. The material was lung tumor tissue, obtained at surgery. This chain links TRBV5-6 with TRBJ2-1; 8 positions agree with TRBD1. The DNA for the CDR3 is TGTGCCAGCAGGCCGGCAGGACAGGGTGAAGGTAGTGAGCAGTTCTTC. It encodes CASRPAGQGEGSEQFF.